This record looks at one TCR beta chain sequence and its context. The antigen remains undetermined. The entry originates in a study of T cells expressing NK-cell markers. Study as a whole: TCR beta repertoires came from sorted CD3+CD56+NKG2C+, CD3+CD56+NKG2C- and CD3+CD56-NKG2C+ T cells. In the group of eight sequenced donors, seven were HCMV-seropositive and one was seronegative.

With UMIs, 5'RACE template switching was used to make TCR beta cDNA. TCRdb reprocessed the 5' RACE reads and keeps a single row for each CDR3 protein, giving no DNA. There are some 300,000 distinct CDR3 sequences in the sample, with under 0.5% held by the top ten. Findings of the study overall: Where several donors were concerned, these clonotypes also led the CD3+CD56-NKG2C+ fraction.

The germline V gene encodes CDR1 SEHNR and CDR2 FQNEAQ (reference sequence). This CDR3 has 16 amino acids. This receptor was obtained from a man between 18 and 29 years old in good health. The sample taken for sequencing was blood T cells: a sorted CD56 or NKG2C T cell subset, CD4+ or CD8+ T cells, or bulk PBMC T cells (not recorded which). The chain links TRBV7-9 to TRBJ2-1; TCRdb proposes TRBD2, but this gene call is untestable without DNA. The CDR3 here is CASSLLASFTANEQFF.